The 8 T cell receptor beta chains listed next were all sequenced from one sample in a study of blood T cell repertoires in COVID-19. The repertoire was sequenced with immunoSEQ multiplex PCR; TCRdb's copy has only in-frame clones and lacks some. The sample yields some 160,000 clones, 70% to 90% seen once. The specimen sequenced was peripheral blood. The receptor source for this set is a woman over 75 with COVID-19, enrolled during active disease.

This clone was seen more than once but under ten times. The chain joins TRBV12-3 or TRBV12-4 to TRBJ2-7, with a tentative D call TRBD1 (5 bases). The CDR3 runs to 13 residues. The V and J ends lost 6 bases and 3 bases respectively, with 12 bases between them. CDR3 region: CASSPDQGYEQYF. The DNA for the CDR3 is TGTGCCAGCAGCCCTGATCAGGGCTACGAGCAGTACTTC.

This clone was detected once. The genes are TRBV6-1 and TRBJ2-1, with a possible D match to TRBD2 (6 bases). The germline gives CDR1 MNHNS, CDR2 SASEGT. V gave up 3 bases and J gave up 1 base, with 16 bases separating them. The CDR3 loop spans 17 amino acids. The CDR3 is CASSDQLAMGSYNEQFF. CDR3 nucleotide sequence: TGTGCCAGCAGTGACCAACTAGCTATGGGTTCCTACAATGAGCAGTTCTTC.

This chain's CDR3 is CASSFSENTEAFF. The CDR3 region has the DNA TGTGCCAGCAGTTTCTCAGAGAACACTGAAGCTTTCTTT. This rearrangement joins TRBV27 to TRBJ1-1, with D hard to call. The germline V gene has CDR1 MNHEY and CDR2 SMNVEV (reference sequence). The germline V and J ends were trimmed by 3 bases and 1 base, with 6 bases remaining between them. The CDR3 has 13 amino acids.

This chain connects TRBV25-1 to TRBJ2-3; weak D call: TRBD1 (6 bases). Germline V lookup: CDR1 MGHDK, CDR2 SYGVNS. The CDR3 runs to 16 residues. Between the trimmed V and J ends, which lost 4 bases and 4 bases, there was a span of 18 bases. The CDR3 here is CASSALGEEGADTQYF. CDR3 in DNA: TGTGCCAGCAGTGCCCTCGGGGAAGAGGGGGCAGATACGCAGTATTTT.

V is TRBV5-1 and J is TRBJ1-4, with 7 nucleotides matching TRBD1. Germline loops: CDR1 SGHRS, CDR2 YFSETQ. This CDR3 has 14 amino acids. Losses at the gene ends were 3 bases for V and 8 bases for J; bases not matched to a gene: 7. CDR3 in amino acids: CASSSDRVSEKLFF. CDR3 DNA: TGCGCCAGCAGCTCTGACAGGGTTAGCGAAAAACTGTTTTTT. The variable domain in full, completed from reference TRBV5-1 and TRBJ1-4, reads KAGVTQTPRYLIKTRGQQVTLSCSPISGHRSVSWYQQTPGQGLQFLFEYFSETQRNKGNFPGRFSGRQFSNSRSEMNVSTLELGDSALYLCASSSDRVSEKLFFGSGTQLSVL.

The chain links TRBV3-1 (or the pseudogene TRBV3-2) to TRBJ2-6; 7 nucleotides line up with TRBD1. Germline-derived CDR1 and CDR2 are LGHDT and YNNKEL (reference sequence). The CDR3 totals 18 residues. J lost 6 bases, V lost 1 base, and 12 bases had no gene match. The CDR3 DNA reads TGTGCCAGCAGCCAAGGGGGACAGCCGCCCGAAACGGCCAACGTCCTGACTTTC. It yields the protein CASSQGGQPPETANVLTF.

The gene calls are TRBV4-3 and TRBJ2-5; 9 bases align to TRBD2. Germline CDR1 LGHNA, CDR2 YSLEER. The ends lost 5 bases at V and 2 bases at J; junction bases unmatched: 3. This CDR3 contains 14 residues. CDR3 in DNA: TGCGCCAGCAGCGGGCTAGCGGGGCAAGAGACCCAGTACTTC. Amino acid sequence: CASSGLAGQETQYF.

V usage is TRBV19 and J usage is TRBJ2-3; 12 nucleotides align to TRBD2. The CDR3 runs 17 residues. Germline loops: CDR1 LNHDA, CDR2 SQIVND (reference sequence). The ends lost 3 bases at V and 1 base at J; junction bases unmatched: 5. DNA of the CDR3: TGTGCCAGTAGTATGACTAGCGGGAGATGGGGCACAGATACGCAGTATTTT. Encoded protein: CASSMTSGRWGTDTQYF.